These 15 T cell receptor beta chains originate from one sample sequenced in a study of blood T cell repertoires in COVID-19. TCRdb keeps only in-frame clones here, not all; method: immunoSEQ multiplex PCR. The table has approximately 150,000 clones, around 85% seen once. Sequencing input: peripheral blood. These receptors originate from a woman aged 65 to 85 with acute or convalescent COVID-19.

The rearrangement uses TRBV7-9 and TRBJ2-7; the D gene is possibly TRBD1 (5 bases). Trimming removed 4 bases from V and 6 bases from J, with 28 bases in between. Germline CDR1 SEHNR, CDR2 FQNEAQ (reference sequence). This CDR3 has 18 amino acids. DNA for the CDR3: TGTGCCAGCAGCTCAACCCTTAAGAGACAGCATCCTACGAGCGAGCAGTACTTC. Its translation is CASSSTLKRQHPTSEQYF.

The chain uses TRBV7-2 and TRBJ1-6, with 9 nucleotides matching TRBD1. Germline-derived CDR1 and CDR2 are SGHTA and FQGNSA. This CDR3 is built from 15 residues. J gave up 6 bases and V 6 bases, and 6 bases lay outside the gene matches. CDR3 nucleotides: TGTGCCAGCAGGGCCGGGACAGGGTTTAATTCACCCCTCCACTTT. Translated: CASRAGTGFNSPLHF.

This sequence joins TRBV4-1 and TRBJ1-5; D remains ambiguous. Germline assignment: CDR1 MGHRA and CDR2 YSYEKL. This CDR3 spans 15 amino acids. Trimming pared 0 bases from V and 8 bases from J, leaving 14 bases between. CDR3 residues: CASSQDASGREPQHF. CDR3 nucleotides: TGCGCCAGCAGCCAAGATGCGAGCGGAAGAGAGCCCCAGCATTTT.

This clone was recorded once. V is TRBV18 and J is TRBJ2-2, with 7 bases aligning to TRBD1. J lost 6 bases, V lost 2 bases, and 3 bases had no gene match. CDR1 is KGHSH and CDR2 is LQKENI in the germline V gene. This CDR3 has 14 amino acids. CDR3 sequence reads: CASSPGTVAGELFF. DNA of the CDR3: TGTGCCAGCTCACCAGGGACAGTCGCCGGGGAGCTGTTTTTT.

This rearrangement joins TRBV10-3 to TRBJ1-4; TRBD1 matches 9 bases. Germline CDR1 and CDR2: ENHRY and SYGVKD. V was clipped by 4 bases and J by 7 bases; unmatched bases: 13. The CDR3 has 17 amino acids. The CDR3 protein is CAISAGQGRGSGEKLFF. CDR3 coding DNA: TGTGCCATCAGTGCCGGACAGGGGCGGGGGAGTGGTGAAAAACTGTTTTTT.

The gene calls are TRBV2 and TRBJ1-2, with a tentative D call TRBD1 (5 bases). The CDR3 loop spans 13 amino acids. Germline values: CDR1 SNHLY, CDR2 FYNNEI. V lost 1 base and J lost 3, with 6 bases in between. CDR3 in DNA: TGTGCCAGCAGTGAAGTCAGGGACTATGGCTACACCTTC. As protein: CASSEVRDYGYTF.

J is TRBJ2-5 and V is TRBV5-6, with D possibly TRBD2 on 7 matching bases. The CDR3 is 16 residues long. V lost 1 base and J 5 bases, leaving 18 bases between the germline ends. The V gene's germline CDR1 is SGHDT and CDR2 YYEEEE. CDR3 coding DNA: TGTGCCAGCAGCTTGCCGAATTCGGGGGGCGGGGAGACCCAGTACTTC. Encoded protein: CASSLPNSGGGETQYF.

This clone was seen more than once but under ten times. The chain recombines TRBV10-3 with TRBJ1-6; 8 positions agree with TRBD1. The CDR3 is made up of 16 amino acids. The germline gives CDR1 ENHRY, CDR2 SYGVKD. Trimming took 5 bases from V and 7 from J; bases not matched to a gene: 10. Here the CDR3 reads CAISFQGAPMNSPLHF. In nucleotides, the CDR3 is TGTGCCATCAGTTTCCAGGGGGCACCGATGAATTCACCCCTCCACTTT.

This chain links TRBV28 with TRBJ1-4, with a possible D match to TRBD1 (5 bases). The CDR3 consists of 14 residues. V shed 3 bases and J shed 6 bases, with 11 bases lying between them. The germline CDR1 and CDR2 sequences are MDHEN and SYDVKM. The CDR3 sequence: CASSFGGYDEKLFF. The CDR3 DNA reads as TGTGCCAGCAGTTTTGGGGGGTACGATGAAAAACTGTTTTTT.

CDR3 sequence (DNA): TGTGCCAGCTCACCGCAGACAGGGCTCAATGAGCAGTTCTTC. Residues: CASSPQTGLNEQFF. The chain is built from TRBV18 and TRBJ2-1; TRBD1 agrees at 7 bases. Germline CDR1 KGHSH, CDR2 LQKENI. CDR3 length: 14 residues. J gave up 6 bases and V 3 bases, and 5 bases lay outside the gene matches. Variable domain in full (rest from reference TRBV18 and TRBJ2-1): NAGVMQNPRHLVRRRGQEARLRCSPMKGHSHVYWYRQLPEEGLKFMVYLQKENIIDESGMPKERFSAEFPKEGPSILRIQQVVRGDSAAYFCASSPQTGLNEQFFGPGTRLTVL.

This chain connects TRBV19 to TRBJ2-3, with D possibly being TRBD1 (6 bases). Trimming left V 2 bases short and J 5 bases short, with 14 bases between. CDR1 and CDR2 from the germline V gene are LNHDA and SQIVND (reference sequence). This CDR3 contains 15 residues. The CDR3 region is CASSIMWGQVDTQYF. CDR3 nucleotides: TGTGCCAGTAGTATAATGTGGGGGCAGGTAGATACGCAGTATTTT.

The chain recombines TRBV28 with TRBJ1-1; no reliable D call. The CDR3 has 15 residues. Trimming shortened V by 1 base and J by 4 bases, and 13 bases separated the two germline ends. Germline V gene lookup returns CDR1 MDHEN and CDR2 SYDVKM. This CDR3 is CASSLYPGLGTEAFF. DNA for the CDR3: TGTGCCAGCAGTTTATATCCGGGGTTGGGCACTGAAGCTTTCTTT.

This clone was seen a handful of times. The genes are TRBV16 and TRBJ2-2, with a weak D call TRBD2 (6 bases). V gave up 4 bases and J gave up 6 bases, with 12 bases separating them. The CDR3 consists of 14 residues. Germline V CDR1 and CDR2: KGHSY, FQNENV. The CDR3 sequence: CASSRQGGAGELFF. CDR3 coding DNA: TGTGCCAGCAGCCGACAAGGCGGGGCCGGGGAGCTGTTTTTT.

The genes are TRBV7-9 and TRBJ1-4, with 9 bases aligning to TRBD1. CDR1 and CDR2 (germline): SEHNR, FQNEAQ (reference sequence). This CDR3 comprises 14 residues. The trim removed 5 bases at V and 8 bases at J, leaving 6 bases unmatched. This CDR3 reads CASSKDRGGEKLFF. CDR3 DNA sequence: TGTGCCAGCAGCAAGGACAGGGGCGGCGAAAAACTGTTTTTT.

The J gene is TRBJ1-1, the V gene TRBV3-1 (or the pseudogene TRBV3-2); D ambiguous. The V and J ends lost 4 bases and 4 bases respectively, with 10 bases between them. This CDR3 has 13 residues. Germline V gene data show CDR1 as LGHDT and CDR2 as YNNKEL (reference sequence). The CDR3 region has the DNA TGTGCCAGCAGCCTTGAGCGGCGCACTGAAGCTTTCTTT. Encoded protein: CASSLERRTEAFF.